This T cell receptor (beta chain) comes out of a study of T cells after yellow fever vaccination. General study results and limits: Among all clonotypes, a small share was observed in both CD4 and CD8 compartments.

CDR1 ENHRY and CDR2 SYGVKD come from the germline V gene. CDR3 length equals 12 residues. V shed 2 bases and J shed 8 bases, with 7 bases lying between them. In TCRdb, the 5' RACE reads were re-called with MiXCR into one record per CDR3 protein. Among a few hundred thousand distinct CDR3 sequences listed, around 20% were seen once. This clonotype was seen more than once but under ten times. Its antigen remains unknown. This clonotype originated in a man aged 18 to 30 who received the YFV17D yellow fever vaccine. This sequence joins TRBV10-3 and TRBJ2-1, with no clear D. Sequencing used PBMCs, obtained before the yellow fever booster vaccination. CDR3 in amino acids: CAISEPIDEQFF. CDR3 coding DNA: TGTGCCATCAGTGAGCCGATCGATGAGCAGTTCTTC.